The subject of this entry is one T cell receptor beta chain. Frequency classes this clonotype as medium-sized (0.01 to 0.1%); no count is given. What this receptor recognizes is not known. Each sample's TRB amplification started from approximately 230 ng of peripheral blood genomic DNA, which corresponds to 35,000 to 45,000 genome equivalents. The source of the sample is a study of T cell clusters in autoimmune cytopenias (dated by TCRdb to the late 2010s). About the investigation overall: The median TRB sequencing depth was more than 40,000 reads per sample, and the median number of distinct TRB clonotypes was about 2,500 per sample. Peripheral blood TRB and IGH repertoires were sequenced in autoimmune cytopenia patients at active disease and during treatment follow-up, alongside healthy, CLL and autoimmune hepatitis controls. The goal of the study was to determine whether autoimmune cytopenia patients have a disease-specific immune repertoire signature that could serve as a blood-based biomarker. General conclusions and limits of the study: Compared with active autoimmune hepatitis patients, healthy donors had almost three times as many exclusive TRB clusters, a finding consistent with an autoimmunity-wide signature. TRB repertoire shifts, with less even repertoires observed in secondary cytopenia and CLL, were mostly attributed to lymphoma bias rather than autoimmunity. The T cell clusters were defined only in silico, and the functional role of the clusters still needed to be validated experimentally. In the comparison of secondary cytopenia with CLL, the cluster-lack signature was not observed, apparently because the dominant lymphoma-associated repertoire masked the signature. GLIPH suggested that primary autoimmune cytopenia patients lacked physiological T cell clusters: 55 or so clusters were exclusive to healthy donors versus 15 to 20 exclusive to patients.

TRB rearrangements were amplified by multiplex PCR following a touch-down protocol, with the TRB-A and TRB-B primer pools mixed in one tube. Illumina adapters and sample indices were attached to the amplicons through two consecutive PCR reactions using Phusion HS II polymerase. Amplicons were gel-purified with the NucleoSpin Gel and PCR Clean-up kit, then quantified by Qubit and quality-checked on an Agilent 2100 Bioanalyzer. Sequencing of the libraries was done on an Illumina MiSeq with 600-cycle, single-indexed, paired-end runs. The authors' analysis ran thus. MiXCR version 2.1.12, together with the default MiXCR reference library, was used to align and assemble the TRB reads. A clone was defined by each unique CDR3 nucleotide sequence, and the analysis included only productive sequences supported by at least two reads. Repertoire diversity was assessed with alpha-parameterized diversity profiles (alpha 0 to 5), including the Shannon (alpha 1) and Simpson (alpha 2) indices, which were computed with an R script. Combinatorial TRB VJ usage was computed with the tcR package and compared between cohorts by principal component analysis with ade4. GLIPH clustering of TCRbeta CDR3s was carried out on cohort pairs matched by age and read depth, and cluster frequencies were compared by Wilcoxon test. After reprocessing by TCRdb, each CDR3 protein sequence is one entry, and no DNA is given. These V and J calls are TCRdb output, not the study's own analysis. This sample's table contains more than 7,500 distinct CDR3 sequences. About 5% of the sample lies in the top ten.

Its CDR3 holds 12 amino acids, cysteine through phenylalanine. The record lacks a DNA sequence. Per the germline V gene, MNHNS is the CDR1 and SASEGT is the CDR2. The chain uses TRBV6-1 and TRBJ2-1; TCRdb lists TRBD2, though no DNA is available to test this call. The TCR sequence derives from a human donor with an autoimmune cytopenia or autoimmune hepatitis (not recorded which). The sequenced sample was peripheral blood. The CDR3 reads as follows: CASRTSGNEQFF.